This TCR beta chain is drawn from a study of identical twins. The germline V gene encodes CDR1 LGHDT and CDR2 YNNKEL (reference sequence). This CDR3 is 15 amino acids long. V dropped 4 bases and J dropped 7 bases, with 17 bases sitting between them. TCRdb analysed the 5' RACE reads with MiXCR anew, one entry per CDR3 protein. The repertoire holds hundreds of thousands of distinct CDR3 sequences, with 5.5% to 6.5% as singletons. The study's findings and limits: Zero-insertion findings could be partly confounded by invariant cells (MAIT and iNKT cells). Less excess twin sharing appeared in beta out-of-frame sequences.

This clonotype came up many times. The antigen is not known. The receptor was isolated from a man younger than 35 in good health. The chain couples TRBV3-1 to TRBJ2-1; perhaps D is TRBD1 or TRBD2 (6 bases each). Sequencing input: naive T cells sorted from blood. The CDR3 DNA reads TGTGCCAGCAGCCTCTCGGGGGACAACAGGAATGAGCAGTTCTTC. This codes for CASSLSGDNRNEQFF.